The present T cell receptor beta chain was sequenced within a study of cytomegalovirus exposure and HLA in healthy donors. Study conclusions and caveats: TCR association rates varied by HLA locus in a later analysis, with DRB1 highest and HLA-C lowest.

CDR3 length equals 14 residues. CDR1 is LNHDA and CDR2 is SQIVND in the germline V gene (reference sequence). PCR was performed using 60 Vbeta and 13 Jbeta primers. TCRdb's copy holds only in-frame clones and misses some; the assay was immunoSEQ multiplex PCR. Of roughly 150,000 clones listed, around 75% are singletons. Turning to this clone: No antigen is known for it. Compared with germline, one end of the junction differs, possibly owing to a read error.

The chain recombines TRBV19 with TRBJ2-7, with 9 bases identical to TRBD1. The sequenced sample was PBMCs. The TCR comes from a man aged 18 to 30 in good health and CMV-seropositive. The CDR3 DNA is TGTGCCAGTAGTACGGGACAGGGAGTCTACGGGCAGTACTTC. It encodes CASSTGQGVYGQYF.